These T cell receptor beta chains were read from a single sample in a study of OX40 agonist ivuxolimab in advanced cancers. Repertoires were generated with immunoSEQ multiplex PCR, while TCRdb's copy carries only in-frame clones and drops some. The sample carries approximately 70,000 clones, approximately 81% recorded once. The sample consisted of CD4+ or CD8+ T cells sorted from blood, taken in a trial of the OX40 agonist ivuxolimab. The receptors stem from an adult with an advanced solid tumor such as melanoma, head and neck, liver or kidney cancer. Both conserved end residues are part of each CDR3. Fields, in order: V gene, CDR3 length, J gene, CDR3 protein.

v_gene: TRBV18; len: 15; j_gene: TRBJ2-1; CDR3aa: CASSPTTTTYNEQFF
v_gene: TRBV28; len: 16; j_gene: TRBJ1-2; CDR3aa: CASSSTGTGAVYGYTF
v_gene: TRBV5-5; len: 15; j_gene: TRBJ2-1; CDR3aa: CASSALAGGTYEQFF
v_gene: TRBV7-2; len: 16; j_gene: TRBJ2-3; CDR3aa: CASSLIGGNPTDTQYF
v_gene: TRBV5-1; len: 16; j_gene: TRBJ2-6; CDR3aa: CASRRDSSSGANVLTF
v_gene: TRBV28; len: 14; j_gene: TRBJ1-3; CDR3aa: CASLETGEGNTIYF
v_gene: TRBV6-6; len: 13; j_gene: TRBJ2-1; CDR3aa: CASTLLMDNEQFF
v_gene: TRBV6-5; len: 13; j_gene: TRBJ1-1; CDR3aa: CASSPTGNTEAFF
v_gene: TRBV6-5; len: 15; j_gene: TRBJ1-2; CDR3aa: CASSYGDIEGNGYTF
v_gene: TRBV28; len: 14; j_gene: TRBJ2-1; CDR3aa: CASGGFLSYNEQFF
v_gene: TRBV11-2; len: 13; j_gene: TRBJ1-3; CDR3aa: CASSLGWPDTIYF
v_gene: TRBV9; len: 15; j_gene: TRBJ2-1; CDR3aa: CASSVEGRGDGEQFF
v_gene: TRBV10-1; len: 11; j_gene: TRBJ1-2; CDR3aa: CASSESYGYTF